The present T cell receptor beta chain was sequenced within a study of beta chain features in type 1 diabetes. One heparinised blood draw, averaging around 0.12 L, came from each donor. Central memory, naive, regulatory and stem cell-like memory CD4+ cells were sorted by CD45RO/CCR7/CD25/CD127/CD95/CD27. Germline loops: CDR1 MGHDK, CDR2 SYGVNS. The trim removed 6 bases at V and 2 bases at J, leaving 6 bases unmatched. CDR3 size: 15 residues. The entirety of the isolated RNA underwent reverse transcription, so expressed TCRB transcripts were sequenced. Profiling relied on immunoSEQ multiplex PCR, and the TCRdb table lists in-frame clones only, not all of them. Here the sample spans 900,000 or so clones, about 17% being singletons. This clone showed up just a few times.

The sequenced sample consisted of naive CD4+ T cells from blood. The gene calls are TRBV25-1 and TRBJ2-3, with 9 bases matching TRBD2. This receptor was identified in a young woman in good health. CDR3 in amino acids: CASSWSGRHTDTQYF. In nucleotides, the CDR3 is TGTGCCAGCAGCTGGAGCGGGAGGCACACAGATACGCAGTATTTT.